What follows are 8 T cell receptor beta chains derived from one specimen sequenced in a study of CD8+ T cells in alopecia areata. Extracted RNA was reverse transcribed into cDNA, the sequencing template. The method was immunoSEQ multiplex PCR; TCRdb's version includes in-frame clones alone and lacks a portion of them. This sample has 90,000 to 120,000 clones; approximately 59% occur once, and the top ten carry roughly 20%. Sequences were obtained from CD8+ T cells sorted from blood. These receptors originate from a human donor in good health.

The chain joins TRBV7-9 to TRBJ2-7, with unresolved D. The length of the CDR3 is 14 residues. Per the germline V gene, CDR1 is SEHNR and CDR2 is FQNEAQ (reference sequence). Trimming took off 2 bases at V and 1 base at J, with 9 bases between the two ends. Here the CDR3 DNA reads TGTGCCAGCAGCTTAATCGCGGAATCCTACGAGCAGTACTTC. Translating it yields CASSLIAESYEQYF.

The chain links TRBV4-1 to TRBJ2-5, with D unclear. The germline gives CDR1 MGHRA, CDR2 YSYEKL. The CDR3 is 12 residues long. V was shortened by 0 bases and J by 5 bases, with 4 bases between the two germline ends. DNA for the CDR3: TGCGCCAGCAGCCAAGATTTGGAGACCCAGTACTTC. The encoded protein is CASSQDLETQYF.

The chain is built from TRBV7-9 and TRBJ1-2; D unresolved. The CDR3 sequence is 9 residues long. V lost 8 bases and J 8 bases, leaving 6 bases between the germline ends. Germline CDR1 SEHNR, CDR2 FQNEAQ (reference sequence). CDR3 residues: CASGLGYTF. The CDR3 DNA sequence: TGTGCCAGCGGATTAGGCTACACCTTC.

This chain joins TRBV5-1 and TRBJ2-5; D is ambiguous. This CDR3 is 15 amino acids long. In germline, CDR1 is SGHRS, CDR2 YFSETQ. V was clipped by 4 bases and J by 1 base, with 14 bases between them. The CDR3 loop reads CASSPWSVPQETQYF. The DNA of the CDR3 is TGCGCCAGCAGCCCTTGGTCGGTCCCCCAAGAGACCCAGTACTTC. The full variable domain, its missing parts supplied by reference TRBV5-1 and TRBJ2-5, is KAGVTQTPRYLIKTRGQQVTLSCSPISGHRSVSWYQQTPGQGLQFLFEYFSETQRNKGNFPGRFSGRQFSNSRSEMNVSTLELGDSALYLCASSPWSVPQETQYFGPGTRLLVL.

The chain joins TRBV27 to TRBJ2-7, with D possibly TRBD2 on 6 matching bases. This CDR3 is built from 14 residues. The germline CDR1 and CDR2 sequences are MNHEY and SMNVEV (reference sequence). V was clipped by 2 bases and J by 1 base, with 9 bases between them. CDR3 DNA sequence: TGTGCCAGCAGTTTAACGGCGGGGTCCTACGAGCAGTACTTC. It codes for CASSLTAGSYEQYF.

Only one count was recorded for this clone. This chain uses TRBV15 with TRBJ1-5, with a weak D call TRBD1 (5 bases). Looked up from germline, CDR1 is LNHNV and CDR2 is YYDKDF (reference sequence). V shed 9 bases and J shed 3 bases, with 18 bases lying between them. The CDR3 consists of 15 residues. The CDR3 reads CATSDLTGINQPQHF. The CDR3 DNA follows: TGTGCCACGAGCGATCTTACAGGCATCAATCAGCCCCAGCATTTT.

This clone was seen a few times. The CDR3 region has the DNA TGTGCTAGTGGCCAAACGCCGGGACAGGGCGGTCAGCCCCAGCATTTT. Translation gives CASGQTPGQGGQPQHF. The chain is built from TRBV12-5 and TRBJ1-5, with 9 bases matching TRBD1. The CDR3 consists of 16 residues. Germline loops: CDR1 LGHNT, CDR2 FRNRAP. Trimming removed 6 bases from V and 6 bases from J; junction bases left unmatched: 12. Combining the CDR3 with reference TRBV12-5 and TRBJ1-5 gives the whole variable domain DARVTQTPRHKVTEMGQEVTMRCQPILGHNTVFWYRQTMMQGLELLAYFRNRAPLDDSGMPKDRFSAEMPDATLATLKIQPSEPRDSAVYFCASGQTPGQGGQPQHFGDGTRLSIL.

V is TRBV6-5 and J is TRBJ2-5; no definite D call. CDR3 length equals 16 residues. With 0 bases removed from V and 2 bases from J, the gap between germline ends came to 13 bases. Germline CDR1 and CDR2: MNHEY and SVGAGI. This CDR3 is CASSYSISVSQETQYF. In nucleotides, the CDR3 is TGTGCCAGCAGTTACTCGATTTCCGTCTCACAAGAGACCCAGTACTTC.